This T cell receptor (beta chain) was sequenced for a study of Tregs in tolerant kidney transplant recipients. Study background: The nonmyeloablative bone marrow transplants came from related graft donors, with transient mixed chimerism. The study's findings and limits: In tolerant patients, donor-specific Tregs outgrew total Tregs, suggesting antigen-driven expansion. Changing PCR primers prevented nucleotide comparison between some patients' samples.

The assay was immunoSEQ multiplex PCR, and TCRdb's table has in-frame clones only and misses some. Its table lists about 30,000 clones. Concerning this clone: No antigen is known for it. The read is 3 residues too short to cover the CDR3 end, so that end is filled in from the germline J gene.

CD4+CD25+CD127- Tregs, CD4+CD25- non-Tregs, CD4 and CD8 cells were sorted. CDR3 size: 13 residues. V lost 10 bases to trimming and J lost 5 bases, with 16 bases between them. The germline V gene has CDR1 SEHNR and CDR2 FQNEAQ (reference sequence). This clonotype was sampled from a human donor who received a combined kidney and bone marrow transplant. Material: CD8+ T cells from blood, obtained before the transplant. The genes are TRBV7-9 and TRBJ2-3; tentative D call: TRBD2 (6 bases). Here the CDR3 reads CATQSEGLDTQYF. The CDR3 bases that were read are TGTGCCACTCAATCGGAGGGCCTAGATACG.